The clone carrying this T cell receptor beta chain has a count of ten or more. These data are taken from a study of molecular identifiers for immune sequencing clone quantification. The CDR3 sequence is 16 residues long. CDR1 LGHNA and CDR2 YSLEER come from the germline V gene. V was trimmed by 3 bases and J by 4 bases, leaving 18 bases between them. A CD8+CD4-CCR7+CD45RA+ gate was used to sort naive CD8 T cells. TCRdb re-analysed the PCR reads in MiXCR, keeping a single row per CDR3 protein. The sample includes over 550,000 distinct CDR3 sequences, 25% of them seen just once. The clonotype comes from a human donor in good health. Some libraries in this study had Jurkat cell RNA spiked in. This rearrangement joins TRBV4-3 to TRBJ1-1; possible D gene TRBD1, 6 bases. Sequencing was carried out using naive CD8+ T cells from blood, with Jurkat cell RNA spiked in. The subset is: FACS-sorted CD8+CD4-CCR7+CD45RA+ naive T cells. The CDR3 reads CASSQGTQGAGTEAFF. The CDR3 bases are TGCGCCAGCAGCCAGGGGACACAGGGTGCAGGCACTGAAGCTTTCTTT.